The rows below give T cell receptor beta chains drawn from one sample of a study of cytotoxic CD8 clonotypes in ibrutinib-treated CLL. The table came from immunoSEQ multiplex PCR; TCRdb's copy has only in-frame clones and leaves some out. The sample has over 110,000 clones, approximately 90% seen once. The material sequenced was PBMCs, taken after 12 months of ibrutinib treatment. These receptors were collected from a human donor with chronic lymphocytic leukemia. CDR3s include the opening cysteine and the closing phenylalanine or tryptophan. D genes are given only for firm matches. Clone size appears in some rows only: once, few, many, or a class for an expanded clone.

CASSEGNRDGPYGYTF,TGTGCCAGCAGCGAGGGGAACCGGGACGGACCCTATGGCTACACCTTC,.,TRBJ1-2,.,TRBV9
CASSIQGNTGELFF,TGTGCCAGCAGTATTCAGGGAAACACCGGGGAGCTGTTTTTT,.,TRBJ2-2,.,TRBV9
CASSQDRPGSQETQYF,TGTGCCAGCAGCCAAGATCGGCCCGGCAGCCAAGAGACCCAGTACTTC,.,TRBJ2-5,.,TRBV4-2
CASRQVTNTGELFF,TGTGCCAGCAGACAGGTTACGAACACCGGGGAGCTGTTTTTT,.,TRBJ2-2,.,TRBV19
CASSQGLSGQETQYF,TGCGCCAGCAGCCAAGGCCTTAGCGGTCAAGAGACCCAGTACTTC,.,TRBJ2-5,.,TRBV4-3
CASSYWPGQAEAFF,TGTGCCAGCAGTTACTGGCCCGGACAGGCTGAAGCTTTCTTT,once,TRBJ1-1,TRBD1,TRBV6-5
CASSTSGPHGYTF,TGTGCCAGTAGTACATCGGGACCTCATGGCTACACCTTC,.,TRBJ1-2,.,TRBV19
CASSHGGSYEQYF,TGTGCCAGCAGCCACGGCGGGAGCTACGAGCAGTACTTC,.,TRBJ2-7,TRBD2,TRBV9
CASSFITRTNTEAFF,TGTGCCAGCAGTTTCATAACCCGCACCAACACTGAAGCTTTCTTT,.,TRBJ1-1,.,TRBV27
CASSESIPSGVNEQFF,TGTGCCAGCAGTGAATCAATCCCTAGCGGGGTTAATGAGCAGTTCTTC,.,TRBJ2-1,TRBD2,TRBV25-1
CASSFGQGARTGELFF,TGCGCCAGCAGCTTTGGACAGGGGGCGCGCACCGGGGAGCTGTTTTTT,.,TRBJ2-2,TRBD1,TRBV5-1
CASARYPSTETGELFF,TGTGCCAGCGCTCGGTATCCCTCGACGGAGACCGGGGAGCTGTTTTTT,.,TRBJ2-2,.,TRBV11-3
CASSVENNTNTGELFF,TGTGCCAGCAGCGTAGAAAACAACACGAACACCGGGGAGCTGTTTTTT,.,TRBJ2-2,.,TRBV9
CASSYSNRMNTGELFF,TGTGCCAGCAGTTACTCGAATAGGATGAACACCGGGGAGCTGTTTTTT,.,TRBJ2-2,.,TRBV6-5
CASSRLAGTADTQYF,TGCGCCAGCTCCAGACTAGCGGGAACTGCGGACACGCAGTATTTT,once,TRBJ2-3,TRBD2,TRBV10-1
CSAGNYGYTF,TGCAGTGCAGGGAACTATGGCTACACCTTC,.,TRBJ1-2,.,TRBV20-1
CASGQSTDTQYF,TGTGCCAGCGGTCAGAGCACAGATACGCAGTATTTT,.,TRBJ2-3,.,TRBV10-3
CAGSQTRGNLGDTQYF,TGTGCCGGCAGCCAAACGAGGGGAAACCTGGGAGATACGCAGTATTTT,.,TRBJ2-3,.,TRBV9
CASSSSRDRGMSAYEQYF,TGCGCCAGCAGCTCGTCCCGGGACAGGGGGATGAGTGCCTACGAGCAGTACTTC,.,TRBJ2-7,TRBD1,TRBV5-1
CASSLTSGTQYF,TGTGCCAGCAGTTTAACTAGCGGGACCCAGTACTTC,.,TRBJ2-5,TRBD2,TRBV28
CASSPNRATYEQYF,TGTGCCAGCAGCCCCAACAGGGCTACCTACGAGCAGTACTTC,.,TRBJ2-7,.,TRBV6-5
CASSLAGGSTDTQYF,TGTGCCAGCAGTTTGGCGGGGGGGAGCACAGATACGCAGTATTTT,.,TRBJ2-3,TRBD2,TRBV28
CASSTKAKTSSYEQYF,TGTGCCAGCTCAACAAAGGCCAAGACGTCATCCTACGAGCAGTACTTC,.,TRBJ2-7,.,TRBV18
CASIWDQNQPQHF,TGTGCCAGCATATGGGACCAAAATCAGCCCCAGCATTTT,.,TRBJ1-5,.,TRBV2
CASSSEDRGPFNEQFF,TGTGCCAGCAGCTCAGAAGACAGGGGCCCTTTCAATGAGCAGTTCTTC,.,TRBJ2-1,TRBD1,TRBV7-3
CASSAPGLVYEQYF,TGTGCCAGCAGTGCACCGGGACTAGTCTACGAGCAGTACTTC,.,TRBJ2-7,TRBD2,TRBV27
CASSLPLGLDRVIPSYEQYF,TGCGCCAGCAGCTTACCGCTGGGATTGGACAGGGTTATCCCCTCCTACGAGCAGTACTTC,.,TRBJ2-7,TRBD1,TRBV5-1
CASSLRTGEDEQFF,TGTGCCAGCTCACTACGGACAGGGGAAGATGAGCAGTTCTTC,.,TRBJ2-1,TRBD1,TRBV18
CASSTGLGVDEQYF,TGTGCCAGCAGCACCGGACTAGGAGTCGACGAGCAGTACTTC,.,TRBJ2-7,TRBD2,TRBV14
CAIQGTTSYEQYF,TGTGCCATCCAAGGGACAACCTCCTACGAGCAGTACTTC,.,TRBJ2-7,.,TRBV10-3
CASSLYGQTVNTEAFF,TGTGCCAGCAGCTTATACGGCCAGACGGTGAACACTGAAGCTTTCTTT,.,TRBJ1-1,.,TRBV7-3
CASSPWTGDPDTQYF,TGTGCCAGCAGTCCGTGGACAGGGGATCCAGATACGCAGTATTTT,.,TRBJ2-3,TRBD1,TRBV28
CASSLVGNNEQFF,TGTGCCAGCAGCTTAGTGGGGAACAATGAGCAGTTCTTC,.,TRBJ2-1,.,TRBV7-2
CASSLYTTYEQYF,TGTGCCAGCAGTTTGTACACTACCTACGAGCAGTACTTC,.,TRBJ2-7,.,TRBV27
CASSLEGAGANVLTF,TGTGCCAGCAGTCTGGAGGGGGCTGGGGCCAACGTCCTGACTTTC,once,TRBJ2-6,.,TRBV5-8
CASSESGGSSYNEQFF,TGCGCCAGCAGTGAGAGCGGTGGGAGCTCCTACAATGAGCAGTTCTTC,.,TRBJ2-1,.,TRBV10-2
CASRQLAGYTDTQYF,TGTGCCAGCAGGCAATTAGCGGGTTACACAGATACGCAGTATTTT,.,TRBJ2-3,TRBD2,TRBV11-2
CASSQDLAKQPAKNIQYF,TGTGCCAGCAGCCAAGATCTTGCTAAGCAGCCGGCCAAAAACATTCAGTACTTC,.,TRBJ2-4,.,TRBV14
CASMGRRNTEAFF,TGTGCCAGTATGGGACGGAGGAACACTGAAGCTTTCTTT,.,TRBJ1-1,.,TRBV19
CASGPSRNTEAFF,TGTGCCAGCGGGCCTAGTCGGAACACTGAAGCTTTCTTT,.,TRBJ1-1,.,TRBV28
CASSPYFPWTEAYEQYF,TGTGCCAGCAGCCCCTACTTTCCGTGGACGGAGGCATACGAGCAGTACTTC,.,TRBJ2-7,.,TRBV11-1
CASSQTGGEEKLFF,TGTGCCAGCAGTCAGACAGGGGGCGAAGAAAAACTGTTTTTT,.,TRBJ1-4,TRBD1,TRBV27
CSVEALLAGGSEQYF,TGCAGCGTTGAAGCGCTACTAGCGGGAGGGAGTGAGCAGTACTTC,.,TRBJ2-7,TRBD2,TRBV29-1
CASRWSQGQETQYF,TGTGCCAGCAGATGGTCCCAGGGTCAAGAGACCCAGTACTTC,once,TRBJ2-5,.,TRBV6-1
CASSPKQGITEAFF,TGTGCCAGCTCACCAAAACAGGGAATCACTGAAGCTTTCTTT,.,TRBJ1-1,.,TRBV18
CASSPGTSGSFQYF,TGTGCCAGCAGCCCGGGGACTAGCGGGAGTTTCCAGTACTTC,.,TRBJ2-4,TRBD2,TRBV7-2
CASSEVGFSGNTIYF,TGTGCCAGCAGTGAAGTCGGATTCTCTGGAAACACCATATATTTT,.,TRBJ1-3,.,TRBV6-1
CASSQGGRVEHYEQYF,TGTGCCAGCAGCCAAGGTGGGAGGGTGGAGCACTACGAGCAGTACTTC,.,TRBJ2-7,TRBD2,TRBV4-2